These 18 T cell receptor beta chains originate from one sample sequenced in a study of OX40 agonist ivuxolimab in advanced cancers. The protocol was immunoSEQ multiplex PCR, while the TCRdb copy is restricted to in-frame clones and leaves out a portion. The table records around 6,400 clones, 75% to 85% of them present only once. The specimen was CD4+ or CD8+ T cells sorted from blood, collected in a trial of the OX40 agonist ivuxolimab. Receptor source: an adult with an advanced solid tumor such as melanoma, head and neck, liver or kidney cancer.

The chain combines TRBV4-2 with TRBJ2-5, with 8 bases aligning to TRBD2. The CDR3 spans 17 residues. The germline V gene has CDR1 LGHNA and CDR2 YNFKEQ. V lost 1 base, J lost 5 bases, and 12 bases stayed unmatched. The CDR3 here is CASSQGPAGGAVETQYF. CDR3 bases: TGTGCCAGCAGCCAAGGGCCCGCCGGGGGGGCCGTGGAGACCCAGTACTTC.

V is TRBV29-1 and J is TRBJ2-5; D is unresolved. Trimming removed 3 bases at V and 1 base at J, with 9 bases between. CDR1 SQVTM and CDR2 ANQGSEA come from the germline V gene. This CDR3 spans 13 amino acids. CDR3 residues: CSVDVASQETQYF. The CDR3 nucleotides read TGCAGCGTTGATGTCGCCAGCCAAGAGACCCAGTACTTC.

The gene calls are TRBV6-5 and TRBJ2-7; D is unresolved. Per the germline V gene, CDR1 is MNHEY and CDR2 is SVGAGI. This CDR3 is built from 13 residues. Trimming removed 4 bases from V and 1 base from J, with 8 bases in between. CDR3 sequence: CASSLSRSYEQYF. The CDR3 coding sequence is TGTGCCAGCAGTTTGTCCCGTTCCTACGAGCAGTACTTC.

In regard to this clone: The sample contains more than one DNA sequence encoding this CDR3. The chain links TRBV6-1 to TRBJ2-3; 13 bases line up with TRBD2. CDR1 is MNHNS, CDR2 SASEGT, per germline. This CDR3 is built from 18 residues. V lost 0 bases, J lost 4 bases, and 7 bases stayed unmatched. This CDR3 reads CASSEALTSGGAADTQYF. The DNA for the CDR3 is TGTGCCAGCAGTGAAGCGCTTACTAGCGGGGGGGCAGCAGATACGCAGTATTTT.

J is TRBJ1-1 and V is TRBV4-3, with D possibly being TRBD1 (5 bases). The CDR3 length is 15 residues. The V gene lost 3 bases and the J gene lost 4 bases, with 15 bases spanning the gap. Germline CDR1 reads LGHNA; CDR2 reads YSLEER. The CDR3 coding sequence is TGCGCCAGCAGCCACCGAGTTTCAGGGTTCACTGAAGCTTTCTTT. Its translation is CASSHRVSGFTEAFF.

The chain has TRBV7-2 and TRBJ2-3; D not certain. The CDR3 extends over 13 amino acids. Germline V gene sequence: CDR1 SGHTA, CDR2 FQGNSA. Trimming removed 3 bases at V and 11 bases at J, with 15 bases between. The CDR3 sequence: CASSLGQVEGQYF. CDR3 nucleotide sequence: TGTGCCAGCAGCTTGGGCCAGGTAGAAGGGCAGTATTTT.

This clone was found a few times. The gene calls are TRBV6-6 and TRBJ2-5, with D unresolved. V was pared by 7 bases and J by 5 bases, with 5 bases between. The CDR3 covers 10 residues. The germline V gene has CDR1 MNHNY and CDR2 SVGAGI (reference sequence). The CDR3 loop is CASKRETQYF. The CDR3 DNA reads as TGTGCCAGCAAAAGGGAGACCCAGTACTTC.

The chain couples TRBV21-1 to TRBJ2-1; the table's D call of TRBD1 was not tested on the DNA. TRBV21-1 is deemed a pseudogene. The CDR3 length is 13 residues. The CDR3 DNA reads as TGTGCCAGCAGCCCGGCAGGGTTCAATGAGCAGTTCTTC. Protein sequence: CASSPAGFNEQFF.

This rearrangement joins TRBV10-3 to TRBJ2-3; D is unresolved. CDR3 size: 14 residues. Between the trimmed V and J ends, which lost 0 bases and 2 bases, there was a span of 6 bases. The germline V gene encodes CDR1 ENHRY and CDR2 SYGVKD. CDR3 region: CAISESPPTDTQYF. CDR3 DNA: TGTGCCATCAGTGAGTCTCCCCCCACAGATACGCAGTATTTT.

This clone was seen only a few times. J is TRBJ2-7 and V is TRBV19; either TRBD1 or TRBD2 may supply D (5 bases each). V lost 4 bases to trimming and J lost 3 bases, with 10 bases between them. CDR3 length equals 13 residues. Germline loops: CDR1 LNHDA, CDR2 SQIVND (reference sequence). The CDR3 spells CASSTGPLYEQYF. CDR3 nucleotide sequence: TGTGCCAGTAGTACGGGACCGCTCTACGAGCAGTACTTC.

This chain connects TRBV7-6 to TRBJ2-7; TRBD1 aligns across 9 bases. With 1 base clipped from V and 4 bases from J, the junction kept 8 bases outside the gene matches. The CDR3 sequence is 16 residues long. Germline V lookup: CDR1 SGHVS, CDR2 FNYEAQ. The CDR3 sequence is CASSLGSFDRGYEQYF. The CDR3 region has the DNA TGTGCCAGCAGCTTAGGCTCCTTCGACAGGGGGTACGAGCAGTACTTC.

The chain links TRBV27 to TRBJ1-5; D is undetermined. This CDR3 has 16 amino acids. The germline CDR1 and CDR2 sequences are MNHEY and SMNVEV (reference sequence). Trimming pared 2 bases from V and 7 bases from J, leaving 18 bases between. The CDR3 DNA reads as TGTGCCAGCAGTTTAGTAGGCCCACCGGGAGGCCAGCCCCAGCATTTT. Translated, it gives CASSLVGPPGGQPQHF.

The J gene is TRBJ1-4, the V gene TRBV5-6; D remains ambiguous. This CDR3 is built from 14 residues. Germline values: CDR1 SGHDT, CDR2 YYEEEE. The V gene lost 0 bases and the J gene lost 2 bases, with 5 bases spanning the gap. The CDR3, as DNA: TGTGCCAGCAGCTTGGTGGCCACTAATGAAAAACTGTTTTTT. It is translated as CASSLVATNEKLFF.

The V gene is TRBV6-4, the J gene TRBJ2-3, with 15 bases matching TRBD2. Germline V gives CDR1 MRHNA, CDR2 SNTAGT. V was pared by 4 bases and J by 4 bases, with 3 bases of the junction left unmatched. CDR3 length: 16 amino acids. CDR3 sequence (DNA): TGTGCCAGCAGTGCCGGACTAGCGGGGGGGCCAGATACGCAGTATTTT. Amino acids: CASSAGLAGGPDTQYF.

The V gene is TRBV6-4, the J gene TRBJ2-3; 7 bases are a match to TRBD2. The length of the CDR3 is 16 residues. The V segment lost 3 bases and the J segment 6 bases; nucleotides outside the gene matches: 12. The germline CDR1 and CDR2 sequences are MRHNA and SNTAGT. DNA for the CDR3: TGTGCCAGCAGTGAGGTAGCGGGCGACGCAGAGGATACGCAGTATTTT. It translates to CASSEVAGDAEDTQYF.

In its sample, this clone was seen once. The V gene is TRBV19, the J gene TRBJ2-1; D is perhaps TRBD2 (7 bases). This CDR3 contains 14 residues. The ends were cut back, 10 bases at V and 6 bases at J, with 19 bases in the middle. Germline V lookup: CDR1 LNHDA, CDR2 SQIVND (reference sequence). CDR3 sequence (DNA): TGTGCCACTTTGGGGGGGCGACTAGGCAATGAGCAGTTCTTC. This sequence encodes CATLGGRLGNEQFF.

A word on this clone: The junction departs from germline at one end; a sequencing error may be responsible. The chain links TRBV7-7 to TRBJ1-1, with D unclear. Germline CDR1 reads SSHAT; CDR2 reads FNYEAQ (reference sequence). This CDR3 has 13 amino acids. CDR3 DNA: TGTGCTAGCAGCTTAGATGTTAACACTGAAGCTTTCTTT. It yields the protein CASSLDVNTEAFF.

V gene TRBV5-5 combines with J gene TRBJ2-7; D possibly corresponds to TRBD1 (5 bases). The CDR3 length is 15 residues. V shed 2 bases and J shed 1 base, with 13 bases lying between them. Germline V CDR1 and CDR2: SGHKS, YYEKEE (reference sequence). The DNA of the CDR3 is TGTGCCAGCAGCTTATGGGCAGGGCCATCCTACGAGCAGTACTTC. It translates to CASSLWAGPSYEQYF. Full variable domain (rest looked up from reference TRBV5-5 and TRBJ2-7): DAGVTQSPTHLIKTRGQQVTLRCSPISGHKSVSWYQQVLGQGPQFIFQYYEKEERGRGNFPDRFSARQFPNYSSELNVNALLLGDSALYLCASSLWAGPSYEQYFGPGTRLTVT.